The sequence of this TCR beta chain was determined in a study of blood T cell repertoires in COVID-19. Study overall: Researchers got acute and convalescent COVID-19 samples from the United States, Italy and Spain. PBMCs, B-cell-depleted T cells, or T cells were the source of the cDNA or gDNA that made up the material.

As processed by the authors: Amplifying reference gene primers gave estimates of nucleated cell counts. Produced via immunoSEQ multiplex PCR; TCRdb's table is partial and in-frame only. The V and J calls and the clone size are those of that table, but D and trimming were determined from the DNA. The sample contains roughly 100,000 clones, 60% to 80% of which appear only once. This CDR3 comprises 13 residues. Germline V gives CDR1 KGHDR, CDR2 SFDVKD. With 10 bases removed from V and 2 bases from J, the gap between germline ends came to 13 bases. The V and J genes are TRBV24-1 and TRBJ1-2, with D maybe TRBD1 (6 bases). The sequence came from a man aged 60 to 69 with active or convalescent COVID-19. Sequences were obtained from peripheral blood. The CDR3 sequence: CATGTGLNYGYTF. The CDR3 region has the DNA TGTGCCACTGGAACAGGGCTAAACTATGGCTACACCTTC.